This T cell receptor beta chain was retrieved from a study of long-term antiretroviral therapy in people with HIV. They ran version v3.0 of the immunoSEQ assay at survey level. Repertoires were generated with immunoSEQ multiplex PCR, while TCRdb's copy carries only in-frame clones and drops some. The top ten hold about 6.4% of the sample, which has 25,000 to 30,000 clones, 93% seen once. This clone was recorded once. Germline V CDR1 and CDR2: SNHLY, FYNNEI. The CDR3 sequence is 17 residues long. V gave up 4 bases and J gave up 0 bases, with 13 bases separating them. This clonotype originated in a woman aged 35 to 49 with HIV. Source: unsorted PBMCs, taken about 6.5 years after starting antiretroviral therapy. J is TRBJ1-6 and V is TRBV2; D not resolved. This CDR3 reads CASSVRHPSSYNSPLHF. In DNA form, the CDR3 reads TGTGCCAGCAGTGTAAGGCACCCGAGCTCCTATAATTCACCCCTCCACTTT.